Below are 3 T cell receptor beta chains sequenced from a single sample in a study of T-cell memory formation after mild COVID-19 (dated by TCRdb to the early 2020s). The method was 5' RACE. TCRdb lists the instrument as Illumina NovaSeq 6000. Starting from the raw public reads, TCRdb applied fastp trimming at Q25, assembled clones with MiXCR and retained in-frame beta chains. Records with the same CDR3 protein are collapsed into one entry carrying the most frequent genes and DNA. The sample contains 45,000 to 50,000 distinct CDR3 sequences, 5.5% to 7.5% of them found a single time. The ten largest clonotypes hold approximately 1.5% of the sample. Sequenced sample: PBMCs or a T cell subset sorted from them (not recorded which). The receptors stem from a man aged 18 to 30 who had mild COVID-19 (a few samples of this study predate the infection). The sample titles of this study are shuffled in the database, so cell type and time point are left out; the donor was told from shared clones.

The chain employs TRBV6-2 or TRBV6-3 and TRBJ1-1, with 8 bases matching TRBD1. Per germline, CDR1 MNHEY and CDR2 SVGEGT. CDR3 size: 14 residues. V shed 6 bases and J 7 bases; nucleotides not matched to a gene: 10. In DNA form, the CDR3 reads TGTGCCAGCAGATCAACCCGCAGGGGGCTTGAAGCTTTCTTT. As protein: CASRSTRRGLEAFF.

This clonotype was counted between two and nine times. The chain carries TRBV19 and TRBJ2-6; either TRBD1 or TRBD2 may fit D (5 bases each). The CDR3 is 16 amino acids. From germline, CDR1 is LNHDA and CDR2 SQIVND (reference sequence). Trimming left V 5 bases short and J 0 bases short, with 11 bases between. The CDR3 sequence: CASSGTGLSGANVLTF. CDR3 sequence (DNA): TGTGCCAGTAGTGGTACAGGACTCTCTGGGGCCAACGTCCTGACTTTC.

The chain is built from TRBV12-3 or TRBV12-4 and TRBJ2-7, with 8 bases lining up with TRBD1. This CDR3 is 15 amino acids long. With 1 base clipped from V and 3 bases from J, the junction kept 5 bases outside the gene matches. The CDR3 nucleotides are TGTGCCAGCAGTTTAGGGACAGGGCCAGGCTACGAGCAGTACTTC. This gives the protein CASSLGTGPGYEQYF.